This TCR beta chain came from a study of T cells in pancreatic ductal adenocarcinoma. Study findings and constraints: Tumor and blood clonality did not differ significantly, about 0.11 versus 0.072. Tumors hold more CD45RO+ effector T cells, which may bias toward lower diversity.

Some clones are missing from TCRdb's copy, which holds only in-frame ones; the method was immunoSEQ multiplex PCR. The table lists more than 4,000 clones, 68% of them singletons, with more than 11% in the top ten. Concerning this clone itself: Its antigen is undetermined.

The CDR3 is 17 amino acids. V dropped 0 bases and J dropped 0; count of bases not matched to a gene: 4. Germline V lookup: CDR1 SNHLY, CDR2 FYNNEI. No neoadjuvant therapy was given to the selected pancreatic ductal adenocarcinoma patients before their surgery. The chain joins TRBV2 to TRBJ2-1; 8 nucleotides line up with TRBD1. Specimen: pancreatic tumor tissue. The sequence derives from a human donor with pancreatic ductal adenocarcinoma. The CDR3 reads CASSEAYRGSSYNEQFF. CDR3 in DNA: TGTGCCAGCAGTGAAGCCTACAGGGGGAGCTCCTACAATGAGCAGTTCTTC.